This TCR beta chain came from a study of blood T cell repertoires in COVID-19. Original processing methods: Researchers report that nucleated cell counts were estimated from reference gene primer amplification. Clones were sequenced by immunoSEQ multiplex PCR, and TCRdb holds only the in-frame ones, with some missing. For V, J and clone size, that table is used; D and trimming come from the DNA. Among some 270,000 clones listed, approximately 83% were seen once. Those who participated ranged in age from roughly 18 to 89 years and resided in about two dozen US areas. V was shortened by 1 base and J by 6 bases, with 10 bases between the two germline ends. The germline gives CDR1 SGHDT, CDR2 YYEEEE. The CDR3 runs 13 residues.

This TCR came from a man between 45 and 60 years old who had recovered from COVID-19. The source material was PBMCs or T cells enriched from blood (not recorded which). V usage is TRBV5-6 and J usage is TRBJ1-1; D is unresolved. In nucleotides, the CDR3 is TGTGCCAGCAGCTTGCGCAGAGGGCCTGAAGCTTTCTTT. Translated: CASSLRRGPEAFF.